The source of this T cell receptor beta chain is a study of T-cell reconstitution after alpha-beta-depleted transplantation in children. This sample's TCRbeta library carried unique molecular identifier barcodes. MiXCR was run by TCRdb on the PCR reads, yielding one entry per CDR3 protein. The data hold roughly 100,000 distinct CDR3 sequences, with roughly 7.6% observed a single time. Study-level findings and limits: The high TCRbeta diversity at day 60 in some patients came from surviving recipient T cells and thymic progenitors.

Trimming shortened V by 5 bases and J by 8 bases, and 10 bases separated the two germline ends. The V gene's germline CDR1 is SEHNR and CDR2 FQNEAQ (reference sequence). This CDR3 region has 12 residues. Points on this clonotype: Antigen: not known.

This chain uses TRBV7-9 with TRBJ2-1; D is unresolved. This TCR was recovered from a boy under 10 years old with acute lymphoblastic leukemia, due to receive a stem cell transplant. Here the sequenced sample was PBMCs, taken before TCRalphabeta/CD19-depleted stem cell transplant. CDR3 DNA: TGTGCCAGCAGCACCTCAAGGGATGAGCAGTTCTTC. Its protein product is CASSTSRDEQFF.